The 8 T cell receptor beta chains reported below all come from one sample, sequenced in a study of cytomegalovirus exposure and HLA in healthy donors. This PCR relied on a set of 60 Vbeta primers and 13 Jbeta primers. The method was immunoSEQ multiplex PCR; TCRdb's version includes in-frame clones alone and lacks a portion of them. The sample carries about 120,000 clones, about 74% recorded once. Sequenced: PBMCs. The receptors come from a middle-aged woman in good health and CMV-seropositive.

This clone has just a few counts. The CDR3: CASSGDRGRPTEAFF. The CDR3 coding sequence is TGTGCCAGTAGTGGGGACAGGGGGCGACCCACTGAAGCTTTCTTT. The chain links TRBV19 to TRBJ1-1, with 12 positions matching TRBD1. With V trimmed by 5 bases and J by 4 bases, 5 bases remained unmatched. Germline-derived CDR1 and CDR2 are LNHDA and SQIVND (reference sequence). The CDR3 spans 15 residues.

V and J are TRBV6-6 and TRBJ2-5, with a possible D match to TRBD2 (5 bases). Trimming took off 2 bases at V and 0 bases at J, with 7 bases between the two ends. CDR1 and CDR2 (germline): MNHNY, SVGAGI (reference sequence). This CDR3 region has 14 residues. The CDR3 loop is CASSYPGYQETQYF. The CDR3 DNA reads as TGTGCCAGCAGTTACCCGGGGTACCAAGAGACCCAGTACTTC.

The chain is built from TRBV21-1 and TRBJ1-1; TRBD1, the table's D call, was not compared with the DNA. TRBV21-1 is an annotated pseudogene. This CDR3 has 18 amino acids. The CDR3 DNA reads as TGTGCCAGCAGCAAAATGATAGGGACAGGGAAAAGGGACACTGAAGCTTTCTTT. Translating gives CASSKMIGTGKRDTEAFF.

The CDR3 loop reads CASSADRNTEAFF. CDR3 sequence (DNA): TGTGCCAGCAGCGCTGACAGGAACACTGAAGCTTTCTTT. J is TRBJ1-1 and V is TRBV9; possibly TRBD1 for D (5 bases). V gave up 3 bases and J gave up 1 base, with 7 bases separating them. There are 13 residues in the CDR3. CDR1 and CDR2 (germline): SGDLS, YYNGEE. The full variable domain, in which reference TRBV9 and TRBJ1-1 provide the parts outside the CDR3, is DSGVTQTPKHLITATGQRVTLRCSPRSGDLSVYWYQQSLDQGLQFLIQYYNGEERAKGNILERFSAQQFPDLHSELNLSSLELGDSALYFCASSADRNTEAFFGQGTRLTVV.

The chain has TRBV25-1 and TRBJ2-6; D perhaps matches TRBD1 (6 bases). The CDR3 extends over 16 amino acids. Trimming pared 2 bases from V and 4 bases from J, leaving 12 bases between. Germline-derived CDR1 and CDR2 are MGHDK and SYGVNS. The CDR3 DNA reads TGTGCCAGCAGTGAAGAAACAGGGAAGGGGGCCAACGTCCTGACTTTC. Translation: CASSEETGKGANVLTF.

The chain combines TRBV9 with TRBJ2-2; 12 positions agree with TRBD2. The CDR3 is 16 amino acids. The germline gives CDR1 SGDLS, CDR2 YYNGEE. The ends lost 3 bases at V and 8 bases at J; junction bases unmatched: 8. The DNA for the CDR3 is TGTGCCAGCAGCGAACCTAGCGGGAGGGCCGGTGGGGAGCTGTTTTTT. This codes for CASSEPSGRAGGELFF.

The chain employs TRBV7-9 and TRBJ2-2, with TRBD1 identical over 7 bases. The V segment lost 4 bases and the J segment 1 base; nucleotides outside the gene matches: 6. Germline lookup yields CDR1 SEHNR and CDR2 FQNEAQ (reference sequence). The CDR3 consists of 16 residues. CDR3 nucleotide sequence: TGTGCCAGCAGCTCCGGGACAGACTGGAACACCGGGGAGCTGTTTTTT. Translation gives CASSSGTDWNTGELFF.

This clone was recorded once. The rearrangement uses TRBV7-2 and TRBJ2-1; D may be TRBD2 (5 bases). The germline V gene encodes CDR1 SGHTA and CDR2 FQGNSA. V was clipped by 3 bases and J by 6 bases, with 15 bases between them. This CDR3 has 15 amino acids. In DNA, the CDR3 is TGTGCCAGCAGCTTTCTACTAGTCCGAGGCAATGAGCAGTTCTTC. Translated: CASSFLLVRGNEQFF.